Below are 20 T cell receptor beta chains sequenced from a single sample in a study of T cell responses to AZD1222 COVID-19 vaccine. The repertoire was sequenced with immunoSEQ multiplex PCR; TCRdb's copy has only in-frame clones and lacks some. Of under 200,000 clones in the sample, less than 95% were seen once. The sequenced sample was peripheral blood, obtained on day 0 of AZD1222 vaccination. Every receptor here comes from an adult in good health.

In DNA, the CDR3 is TGCGCCAGCCTCGGCTTTTCTTCCGACAGGTCAGATGGCTACACCTTC. This translates into CASLGFSSDRSDGYTF. The chain employs TRBV5-1 and TRBJ1-2; tentative D call: TRBD1 (6 bases). The germline V and J ends were trimmed by 7 bases and 6 bases, with 25 bases remaining between them. The CDR3 consists of 16 residues. Germline CDR1 and CDR2: SGHRS and YFSETQ.

The chain carries TRBV19 and TRBJ2-3, with a possible D match to TRBD1 (6 bases). This CDR3 spans 14 amino acids. V was pared by 5 bases and J by 2 bases, with 11 bases between. Looked up from germline, CDR1 is LNHDA and CDR2 is SQIVND (reference sequence). Written as DNA, the CDR3 is TGTGCCAGTAGTTTTCAGGGGTCCACAGATACGCAGTATTTT. Protein: CASSFQGSTDTQYF.

V is TRBV4-3 and J is TRBJ1-2; TRBD1 matches 12 bases. J lost 8 bases, V lost 0 bases, and 4 bases had no gene match. This CDR3 spans 15 amino acids. Germline CDR1 reads LGHNA; CDR2 reads YSLEER. As DNA, the CDR3 is TGCGCCAGCAGCCAAGATGGGGGACAGGGGGCCGGCTACACCTTC. It encodes CASSQDGGQGAGYTF.

This clone was observed a handful of times. The chain carries TRBV5-1 and TRBJ2-5; no definite D call. Germline CDR1 reads SGHRS; CDR2 reads YFSETQ. This CDR3 has 15 amino acids. V lost 0 bases and J 5 bases, leaving 14 bases between the germline ends. The CDR3 DNA reads TGCGCCAGCAGCTTGGTAGGGATGTTGGAGGAGACCCAGTACTTC. This translates into CASSLVGMLEETQYF.

The chain links TRBV28 to TRBJ2-5, with a tentative D call TRBD2 (6 bases). The CDR3 runs to 15 residues. Trimming removed 2 bases from V and 5 bases from J, with 15 bases in between. Per germline, CDR1 MDHEN and CDR2 SYDVKM. CDR3: CASSLAGILGETQYF. The CDR3 DNA reads as TGTGCCAGCAGTTTAGCGGGAATTCTCGGGGAGACCCAGTACTTC.

The genes are TRBV19 and TRBJ1-2; 7 nucleotides match TRBD1. J lost 5 bases, V lost 5 bases, and 8 bases had no gene match. The CDR3 runs to 14 residues. Germline CDR1 reads LNHDA; CDR2 reads SQIVND (reference sequence). As DNA, the CDR3 is TGTGCCAGTAGTCCCACGGGACAGATATATGGCTACACCTTC. Translating gives CASSPTGQIYGYTF.

The V call is TRBV7-6, the J call TRBJ1-6; 11 bases fit TRBD1. CDR1 is SGHVS and CDR2 is FNYEAQ in the germline V gene. The CDR3 length is 16 residues. Trimming cost V 5 bases and J 9 bases; bases outside gene matches: 9. CDR3 amino acids: CASSQGQGGIRSPLHF. The CDR3 coding sequence is TGTGCCAGCAGCCAGGGACAGGGGGGTATTCGTTCACCCCTCCACTTT. The variable domain in full, completed from reference TRBV7-6 and TRBJ1-6, reads GAGVSQSPRYKVTKRGQDVALRCDPISGHVSLYWYRQALGQGPEFLTYFNYEAQQDKSGLPNDRFSAERPEGSISTLTIQRTEQRDSAMYRCASSQGQGGIRSPLHFGNGTRLTVT.

J is TRBJ1-5 and V is TRBV10-3; TRBD1 matches 9 bases. V lost 0 bases to trimming and J lost 6 bases; unmatched junction nucleotides: 6. Germline lookup yields CDR1 ENHRY and CDR2 SYGVKD. The CDR3 covers 16 residues. The CDR3 is CAISESLGQGGQPQHF. The CDR3 DNA reads as TGTGCCATCAGTGAGTCGCTGGGACAGGGAGGTCAGCCCCAGCATTTT.

This rearrangement joins TRBV10-3 to TRBJ1-4; 9 bases match TRBD1. The CDR3 is made up of 16 amino acids. The J segment lost 1 base and the V segment lost 6 bases, leaving 6 bases of the junction unmatched. Germline CDR1 is ENHRY and CDR2 is SYGVKD. CDR3 nucleotide sequence: TGTGCCATCAGCCGGGACAGGGTTGGAACTAATGAAAAACTGTTTTTT. Its protein is CAISRDRVGTNEKLFF.

J is TRBJ1-4 and V is TRBV27, with D unclear. V lost 2 bases and J lost 0, with 7 bases in between. The CDR3 has 15 amino acids. Germline V gene sequence: CDR1 MNHEY, CDR2 SMNVEV (reference sequence). The CDR3, as DNA: TGTGCCAGCAGTTTAATTTGGCCAACTAATGAAAAACTGTTTTTT. Protein: CASSLIWPTNEKLFF. The whole variable domain, filled in from reference TRBV27 and TRBJ1-4, reads EAQVTQNPRYLITVTGKKLTVTCSQNMNHEYMSWYRQDPGLGLRQIYYSMNVEVTDKGDVPEGYKVSRKEKRNFPLILESPSPNQTSLYFCASSLIWPTNEKLFFGSGTQLSVL.

The chain carries TRBV19 and TRBJ2-7; the match to TRBD1 covers 8 bases. This CDR3 has 12 amino acids. The germline gives CDR1 LNHDA, CDR2 SQIVND (reference sequence). This CDR3 reads CARTGIHGEQYF. CDR3 DNA: TGTGCTCGGACAGGGATCCACGGCGAGCAGTACTTC.

CDR3 nucleotide sequence: TGTGCCAGCAGTTTCGGGACAGGGTACGAGCAGTACTTC. Protein product: CASSFGTGYEQYF. This chain connects TRBV28 to TRBJ2-7, with TRBD1 matching over 9 bases. The junction had 1 base not matched to a gene; V was cut back by 3 bases and J by 4 bases. CDR3 size: 13 residues. Germline CDR1 is MDHEN and CDR2 is SYDVKM.

V and J are TRBV5-1 and TRBJ1-2; the D gene is possibly TRBD1 (5 bases). The CDR3 consists of 15 residues. CDR1 is SGHRS and CDR2 is YFSETQ in the germline V gene. V shed 2 bases and J shed 4 bases, with 15 bases lying between them. CDR3 sequence: CASSFGTSGRYGYTF. The CDR3 DNA sequence: TGCGCCAGCAGCTTCGGGACGTCGGGGCGCTATGGCTACACCTTC.

This chain links TRBV12-5 with TRBJ1-2, with 11 positions matching TRBD1. Unmatched junction bases numbered 5, after V lost 3 bases and J lost 5 bases. This CDR3 region has 15 residues. Germline assignment: CDR1 LGHNT and CDR2 FRNRAP. CDR3 amino acids: CASGFGTGGRYGYTF. The CDR3 coding sequence is TGTGCTAGTGGTTTTGGGACAGGGGGAAGGTATGGCTACACCTTC.

The genes are TRBV19 and TRBJ1-1; perhaps TRBD1 as D (6 bases). The CDR3 is made up of 16 amino acids. V was trimmed by 3 bases and J by 0 bases, leaving 14 bases between them. The V gene's germline CDR1 is LNHDA and CDR2 SQIVND (reference sequence). The CDR3 spells CASSIGAWTVNTEAFF. The CDR3 region has the DNA TGTGCCAGTAGTATCGGGGCGTGGACAGTGAACACTGAAGCTTTCTTT.

J is TRBJ2-7 and V is TRBV7-9; unclear D gene. V lost 6 bases, J lost 3 bases, and 12 bases lay in between. The germline V gene encodes CDR1 SEHNR and CDR2 FQNEAQ (reference sequence). This CDR3 spans 13 amino acids. The DNA of the CDR3 is TGTGCCAGCAGTTCCATCACTGTCTACGAGCAGTACTTC. Translated, it gives CASSSITVYEQYF.

The V gene is TRBV18, the J gene TRBJ2-1; the match to TRBD2 covers 9 bases. Per the germline V gene, CDR1 is KGHSH and CDR2 is LQKENI. The CDR3 spans 18 residues. J gave up 3 bases and V 2 bases, and 11 bases lay outside the gene matches. CDR3 coding DNA: TGTGCCAGCTCACCATCGATCCTAGCGGGACGCTTCTACAATGAGCAGTTCTTC. It codes for CASSPSILAGRFYNEQFF.

This clone turned up a few times. The rearrangement links TRBV19 to TRBJ1-5; 8 bases are a match to TRBD1. Germline CDR1 LNHDA, CDR2 SQIVND (reference sequence). The CDR3 totals 15 residues. Trimming took 6 bases from V and 3 from J; bases not matched to a gene: 7. The CDR3 nucleotides read TGTGCCAGTAGGATGGACAGGGAGGCCAATCAGCCCCAGCATTTT. Protein: CASRMDREANQPQHF.

V is TRBV7-2 and J is TRBJ2-1, with a tentative D call TRBD2 (5 bases). The CDR3 consists of 13 residues. The ends were cut back, 5 bases at V and 5 bases at J, with 10 bases in the middle. Germline-derived CDR1 and CDR2 are SGHTA and FQGNSA. The CDR3 DNA reads as TGTGCCAGCAGCAAAACTAGAAACAATGAGCAGTTCTTC. Its protein is CASSKTRNNEQFF.

This rearrangement joins TRBV5-1 to TRBJ2-2; 12 positions match TRBD2. Germline-derived CDR1 and CDR2 are SGHRS and YFSETQ. The CDR3 sequence is 15 residues long. V lost 4 bases to trimming and J lost 5 bases; unmatched junction nucleotides: 3. The DNA for the CDR3 is TGCGCCAGCAGCAAGACTAGCGGGGGTACCGGGGAGCTGTTTTTT. Translating gives CASSKTSGGTGELFF.